A single sample gave rise to the 16 T cell receptor beta chains below, sequenced in a study of beta chain features in type 1 diabetes. TCRB transcripts that were expressed got sequenced, as all of the isolated RNA had been reverse transcribed. Sequencing used immunoSEQ multiplex PCR; TCRdb keeps in-frame clones, though not all of them. Found here are more than 350,000 clones, about an eighth of them singletons; the top ten hold over 0.035%. Sequencing used naive CD4+ T cells from blood. Receptor source: a woman between 18 and 30 years old in good health.

Comments on this clone: The junction does not match germline at one end; this may be a read error. This chain joins TRBV20-1 and TRBJ2-7, with D possibly matching TRBD1 (5 bases). The CDR3 has 11 residues. Germline V lookup: CDR1 DFQATT, CDR2 SNEGSKA (reference sequence). The CDR3 region has the DNA TGCAGTGCTAGGGACATGATGCAGGAGCACTTC. It yields the protein CSARDMMQEHF.

This clone was seen a few times. The chain links TRBV7-2 to TRBJ2-1, with D perhaps matching TRBD2 (6 bases). V lost 5 bases, J lost 0 bases, and 11 bases lay in between. Germline values: CDR1 SGHTA, CDR2 FQGNSA. This CDR3 comprises 15 residues. CDR3 region: CASSLGSSSYNEQFF. The CDR3 DNA reads as TGTGCCAGCAGCCTCGGGAGTAGCTCCTACAATGAGCAGTTCTTC. The full variable domain, rest sourced from reference TRBV7-2 and TRBJ2-1, is GAGVSQSPSNKVTEKGKDVELRCDPISGHTALYWYRQSLGQGLEFLIYFQGNSAPDKSGLPSDRFSAERTGGSVSTLTIQRTQQEDSAVYLCASSLGSSSYNEQFFGPGTRLTVL.

The chain carries TRBV9 and TRBJ2-4; D is uncertain. V lost 0 bases and J 8 bases, leaving 12 bases between the germline ends. The CDR3 totals 14 residues. CDR1 and CDR2 (germline): SGDLS, YYNGEE. The CDR3 reads CASSVARLSDIQYF. Here the CDR3 DNA reads TGTGCCAGCAGCGTAGCGAGACTTTCGGACATTCAGTACTTC.

This clone was observed a handful of times. J is TRBJ2-1 and V is TRBV14, with D perhaps matching TRBD2 (6 bases). Trimming cost V 3 bases and J 9 bases, with 12 bases left between them. There are 13 residues in the CDR3. CDR1 SGHDN and CDR2 FVKESK come from the germline V gene. The CDR3 coding sequence is TGTGCCAGCAGCCACGTACGCGGGACTGAGCAGTTCTTC. Its protein is CASSHVRGTEQFF.

This clone was observed a handful of times. Germline is not matched at one junction end, which may reflect a read error. The chain uses TRBV28 and TRBJ2-2; 7 bases match TRBD1. The CDR3 has 14 residues. Germline V gives CDR1 MDHEN, CDR2 SYDVKM. CDR3 bases: TGTGCCAGCACCTTGACAGGGAACCCCGGGGAGCTGTTTTTT. Amino acids: CASTLTGNPGELFF. The full variable domain, its missing parts supplied by reference TRBV28 and TRBJ2-2, is DVKVTQSSRYLVKRTGEKVFLECVQDMDHENMFWYRQDPGLGLRLIYFSYDVKMKEKGDIPEGYSVSREKKERFSLILESASTNQTSMYLCASTLTGNPGELFFGEGSRLTVL.

The CDR3 region is CASSLFQGETGELFF. The DNA for the CDR3 is TGCGCCAGCAGCTTGTTCCAGGGAGAGACCGGGGAGCTGTTTTTT. V is TRBV5-1 and J is TRBJ2-2; the D call may be TRBD1 or TRBD2 (5 bases each). Germline-derived CDR1 and CDR2 are SGHRS and YFSETQ. The CDR3 runs to 15 residues. The ends were cut back, 1 base at V and 5 bases at J, with 12 bases in the middle.

The chain carries TRBV20-1 and TRBJ2-4; 10 positions match TRBD2. The CDR3 consists of 11 residues. The germline V gene has CDR1 DFQATT and CDR2 SNEGSKA (reference sequence). CDR3 protein: CSGTSVNIQYF. CDR3 in DNA: TGCAGCGGGACTAGCGTAAACATTCAGTACTTC.

This clone was counted between two and nine times. This chain uses TRBV5-1 with TRBJ2-3, with D maybe TRBD1 (5 bases). The CDR3 loop spans 14 amino acids. The V and J ends lost 4 bases and 3 bases respectively, with 12 bases between them. Germline V lookup: CDR1 SGHRS, CDR2 YFSETQ. Here the CDR3 reads CASSTRQSTDTQYF. The CDR3 nucleotides read TGCGCCAGCAGCACCCGACAGAGTACAGATACGCAGTATTTT.

This clone was seen more than once but under ten times. The chain joins TRBV19 to TRBJ1-5; TRBD1 matches at 9 bases. The CDR3 runs to 15 residues. The V and J ends lost 5 bases and 0 bases, in that order; junction bases with no gene match: 2. In germline, CDR1 is LNHDA, CDR2 SQIVND (reference sequence). In DNA, the CDR3 is TGTGCCAGTAGTTGGGACAGGGATAGCAATCAGCCCCAGCATTTT. It yields the protein CASSWDRDSNQPQHF. The full variable domain, with the rest looked up from reference TRBV19 and TRBJ1-5, is DGGITQSPKYLFRKEGQNVTLSCEQNLNHDAMYWYRQDPGQGLRLIYYSQIVNDFQKGDIAEGYSVSREKKESFPLTVTSAQKNPTAFYLCASSWDRDSNQPQHFGDGTRLSIL.

This clone was found a few times. The junction and the germline gene differ at one end; a read error may be behind it. V is TRBV14 and J is TRBJ2-2, with D possibly being TRBD1 (6 bases). Germline V CDR1 and CDR2: SGHDN, FVKESK. There are 15 residues in the CDR3. CDR3 region: CARSLGGTYTGELFF. The CDR3 nucleotides read TGTGCCCGCAGCCTAGGGGGAACCTACACCGGGGAGCTGTTTTTT. Full variable domain (rest looked up from reference TRBV14 and TRBJ2-2): EAGVTQFPSHSVIEKGQTVTLRCDPISGHDNLYWYRRVMGKEIKFLLHFVKESKQDESGMPNNRFLAERTGGTYSTLKVQPAELEDSGVYFCARSLGGTYTGELFFGEGSRLTVL.

The chain uses TRBV6-5 and TRBJ1-2; no reliable D call. Trimming took 4 bases from V and 2 from J, leaving 11 bases between them. Germline-derived CDR1 and CDR2 are MNHEY and SVGAGI. The CDR3 contains 14 residues. The CDR3 protein is CASSSPNRNYGYTF. CDR3 DNA sequence: TGTGCCAGCAGTTCCCCGAATAGGAACTATGGCTACACCTTC.

This sequence joins TRBV2 and TRBJ2-1; the match to TRBD2 covers 11 bases. The germline V gene has CDR1 SNHLY and CDR2 FYNNEI. The V and J ends lost 8 bases and 4 bases, in that order; junction bases with no gene match: 7. CDR3 length: 15 residues. CDR3 sequence: CASGETSGAYNEQFF. The CDR3 coding sequence is TGTGCCAGCGGGGAGACTAGCGGGGCGTACAATGAGCAGTTCTTC.

J is TRBJ2-3 and V is TRBV5-1, with TRBD1 as a possible D gene (5 bases). CDR3 size: 15 residues. CDR1 and CDR2 from the germline V gene are SGHRS and YFSETQ. V gave up 0 bases and J gave up 2 bases, with 10 bases separating them. The CDR3 DNA follows: TGCGCCAGCAGCTTGGGACAGTTAATCACAGATACGCAGTATTTT. Translating gives CASSLGQLITDTQYF.

This clone has more than one count but fewer than ten. The chain has TRBV29-1 and TRBJ2-3; tentatively, D is TRBD2 (6 bases). Trimming removed 6 bases from V and 2 bases from J, with 15 bases in between. Per the germline V gene, CDR1 is SQVTM and CDR2 is ANQGSEA. The CDR3 totals 14 residues. The CDR3 region is CSVALARVTDTQYF. In nucleotides, the CDR3 is TGCAGCGTGGCACTAGCTCGGGTCACAGATACGCAGTATTTT.

The chain has TRBV7-3 and TRBJ2-7; 8 bases fit TRBD1. This CDR3 contains 14 residues. Per the germline V gene, CDR1 is SGHTA and CDR2 is FQGTGA. V shed 5 bases, J shed 7 bases, and the junction held 10 bases outside the gene matches. DNA of the CDR3: TGTGCCAGCAGCGTTGGACAGGGACAACGAGAGCAGTACTTC. This encodes CASSVGQGQREQYF.

This clone was counted only a few times. The genes are TRBV6-6 and TRBJ2-1; D is ambiguous. V dropped 2 bases and J dropped 1 base, with 9 bases sitting between them. Germline values: CDR1 MNHNY, CDR2 SVGAGI (reference sequence). The CDR3 is 15 amino acids. The DNA of the CDR3 is TGTGCCAGCAGTTACGGCGACATGTCCTACAATGAGCAGTTCTTC. Translating gives CASSYGDMSYNEQFF.